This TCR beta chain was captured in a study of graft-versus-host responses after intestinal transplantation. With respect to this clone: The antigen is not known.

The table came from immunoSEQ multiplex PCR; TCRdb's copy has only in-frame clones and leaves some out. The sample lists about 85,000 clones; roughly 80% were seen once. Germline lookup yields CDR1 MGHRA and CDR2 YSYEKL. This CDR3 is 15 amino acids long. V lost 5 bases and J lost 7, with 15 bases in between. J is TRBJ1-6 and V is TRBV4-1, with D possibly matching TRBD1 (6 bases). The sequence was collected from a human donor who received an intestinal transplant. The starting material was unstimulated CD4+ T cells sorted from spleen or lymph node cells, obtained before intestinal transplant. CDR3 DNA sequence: TGCGCCAGCAGCTCCGTGGACAGCAGGAATTCACCCCTCCACTTT. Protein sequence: CASSSVDSRNSPLHF.